These 23 T cell receptor beta chains were sequenced from one sample in a study of Graves' ophthalmopathy and Graves' hyperthyroidism. RNA served as the template for amplifying TCR beta CDR3 regions. RT-PCR with HTBI primers came first, then second-round multiplex PCR. TCRdb re-called the multiplex PCR reads through MiXCR, storing one row per CDR3 protein. This table has about 400,000 distinct CDR3 sequences, approximately 16% appearing once. Input material: peripheral blood. Receptor source: a woman aged 18-35 years with Graves' ophthalmopathy.

The chain employs TRBV9 and TRBJ2-4; 7 bases are a match to TRBD2. The CDR3 loop spans 14 amino acids. Germline-derived CDR1 and CDR2 are SGDLS and YYNGEE. With 3 bases clipped from V and 7 bases from J, the junction kept 7 bases outside the gene matches. Here the CDR3 reads CASSGGGMGNIQYF. CDR3 DNA: TGTGCCAGCAGCGGGGGGGGGATGGGGAACATTCAGTACTTC.

This clonotype was counted at least ten times. The chain combines TRBV27 with TRBJ1-2, with 12 bases that match TRBD1. V gave up 4 bases and J gave up 7 bases; unmatched junction bases: 7. Looked up from germline, CDR1 is MNHEY and CDR2 is SMNVEV (reference sequence). This CDR3 is built from 15 residues. The CDR3 DNA reads as TGTGCCAGCAGTTCGACCGGGACAGGGGGCGGTGGCTACACCTTC. Translated, it gives CASSSTGTGGGGYTF.

This clonotype appeared many times. The chain recombines TRBV28 with TRBJ1-1; D may be TRBD1 (6 bases). Germline assignment: CDR1 MDHEN and CDR2 SYDVKM. This CDR3 has 15 amino acids. Trimming shortened V by 1 base and J by 4 bases, and 13 bases separated the two germline ends. The CDR3 is CASSLSPGVTTEAFF. DNA for the CDR3: TGTGCCAGCAGTTTATCCCCAGGGGTTACCACTGAAGCTTTCTTT.

A few counts support this clonotype. In DNA form, the CDR3 reads TGTGCCAGCAGCCAAAGCGAGGGGCTCGGAGGCTACACCTTC. Its translation: CASSQSEGLGGYTF. The genes are TRBV11-3 and TRBJ1-2; weak D call: TRBD1 (5 bases). This CDR3 has 14 residues. Trimming pared 5 bases from V and 8 bases from J, leaving 18 bases between. CDR1 SGHNT and CDR2 YENEEA come from the germline V gene.

This clonotype was seen many times. The chain links TRBV24-1 to TRBJ1-2; 7 positions agree with TRBD1. The CDR3 length is 15 residues. J gave up 4 bases and V 6 bases, and 10 bases lay outside the gene matches. Germline-derived CDR1 and CDR2 are KGHDR and SFDVKD. The chain's CDR3 is CATSFTEGAAYGYTF. The CDR3 nucleotides are TGTGCCACCAGTTTCACAGAGGGGGCCGCCTATGGCTACACCTTC.

The count of this clonotype is one. The chain joins TRBV30 to TRBJ1-6, with 7 bases that match TRBD1. This CDR3 has 13 residues. V lost 7 bases and J lost 11; bases outside the gene matches: 11. Per germline, CDR1 GTSNPN and CDR2 SVGIG (reference sequence). For the CDR3, the DNA is TGTGCCTTACTCAACAGGGGTCGGACACCCCTCCACTTT. Protein sequence: CALLNRGRTPLHF. The full variable domain, rest sourced from reference TRBV30 and TRBJ1-6, is SQTIHQWPATLVQPVGSPLSLECTVEGTSNPNLYWYRQAAGRGLQLLFYSVGIGQISSEVPQNLSASRPQDRQFILSSKKLLLSDSGFYLCALLNRGRTPLHFGNGTRLTVT.

This clonotype was recorded many times. CDR3 sequence reads: CSASYRAAYLEQYF. CDR3 in DNA: TGCAGTGCTTCATACAGGGCCGCCTACTTGGAGCAGTACTTC. This chain links TRBV20-1 with TRBJ2-7; tentatively, D is TRBD1 (6 bases). This CDR3 comprises 14 residues. The germline V gene has CDR1 DFQATT and CDR2 SNEGSKA (reference sequence). Between the trimmed V and J ends, which lost 5 bases and 7 bases, there was a span of 21 bases.

In this sample, this clonotype turned up many times. The chain joins TRBV12-3 or TRBV12-4 to TRBJ2-2, with TRBD1 as a possible D gene (6 bases). The CDR3 extends over 15 amino acids. V shed 1 base and J shed 5 bases, with 11 bases lying between them. The CDR3 nucleotides are TGTGCCAGCAGTTTAGTGACAGGCCCAACCGGGGAGCTGTTTTTT. The encoded protein is CASSLVTGPTGELFF.

The sample holds many counts of this clonotype. The gene calls are TRBV10-3 and TRBJ1-1; 11 bases are a match to TRBD1. The junction had 6 bases not matched to a gene; V was cut back by 3 bases and J by 3 bases. This CDR3 is built from 16 residues. Germline CDR1 reads ENHRY; CDR2 reads SYGVKD. CDR3 in DNA: TGTGCCATCAGTGAAAAGGGGACAGGGGGTTACACTGAAGCTTTCTTT. It specifies CAISEKGTGGYTEAFF.

This clonotype was found many times. The genes are TRBV20-1 and TRBJ1-5; D not certain. The germline V gene encodes CDR1 DFQATT and CDR2 SNEGSKA (reference sequence). V was pared by 4 bases and J by 4 bases, with 5 bases between. The CDR3 loop spans 11 amino acids. CDR3 sequence (DNA): TGCAGTGCTAACGGAAATCAGCCCCAGCATTTT. Its protein product is CSANGNQPQHF.

The sample holds many counts of this clonotype. The V call is TRBV6-5, the J call TRBJ2-7, with D uncertain. From germline, CDR1 is MNHEY and CDR2 SVGAGI. CDR3 size: 11 residues. Trimming removed 7 bases from V and 4 bases from J, with 8 bases in between. CDR3 sequence reads: CASIAIYEQYF. DNA for the CDR3: TGTGCCAGCATCGCCATATACGAGCAGTACTTC.

J is TRBJ1-1 and V is TRBV12-3 or TRBV12-4; D perhaps matches TRBD1 (6 bases). CDR3 length equals 14 residues. V was pared by 7 bases and J by 1 base, with 13 bases between. This chain's CDR3 is CASTLDSSNTEAFF. The CDR3 nucleotides are TGTGCCAGCACCCTGGACAGTTCGAACACTGAAGCTTTCTTT.

This clonotype came up many times. This sequence joins TRBV20-1 and TRBJ1-1, with a possible D match to TRBD1 (5 bases). The CDR3 contains 13 residues. Germline V gene data show CDR1 as DFQATT and CDR2 as SNEGSKA (reference sequence). The V and J ends lost 0 bases and 5 bases respectively, with 10 bases between them. The CDR3 nucleotides read TGCAGTGCTAGAGATACCAGGGCGACTGAAGCTTTCTTT. Residues: CSARDTRATEAFF.

This clonotype was observed many times. The chain carries TRBV6-2 or TRBV6-3 and TRBJ2-7; TRBD1 or TRBD2 may be the D gene (6 bases each). V lost 2 bases to trimming and J lost 5 bases, with 22 bases between them. CDR1 and CDR2 from the germline V gene are MNHEY and SVGEGT. The CDR3 is 17 residues long. CDR3 sequence (DNA): TGTGCCAGCAGTTACAGGGGGGCAAGACCGCTAGGCCACGAGCAGTACTTC. Translated: CASSYRGARPLGHEQYF.

This clonotype was observed at least ten times. V usage is TRBV3-1 and J usage is TRBJ2-2; 9 bases fit TRBD2. The CDR3 spans 16 residues. V lost 4 bases to trimming and J lost 1 base; unmatched junction nucleotides: 4. The germline V gene encodes CDR1 LGHDT and CDR2 YNNKEL (reference sequence). For the CDR3, the DNA is TGTGCCAGCAGCCTTGTTAGCGGGAGGAACACCGGGGAGCTGTTTTTT. Amino acids: CASSLVSGRNTGELFF.

This clonotype appeared many times. The chain combines TRBV30 with TRBJ2-7; either TRBD1 or TRBD2 may fit D (6 bases each). The germline CDR1 and CDR2 sequences are GTSNPN and SVGIG (reference sequence). V lost 1 base, J lost 3 bases, and 22 bases lay in between. The CDR3 extends over 17 amino acids. CDR3 region: CAWSGSPRGREYYEQYF. The CDR3 DNA reads TGTGCCTGGAGTGGCTCCCCCCGGGGGCGGGAATACTACGAGCAGTACTTC.

This clonotype appeared many times. J is TRBJ2-4 and V is TRBV12-3 or TRBV12-4; the D gene is possibly TRBD1 (5 bases). V dropped 3 bases and J dropped 1 base, with 16 bases sitting between them. This CDR3 has 17 residues. The CDR3 DNA sequence: TGTGCCAGCAGTTTTTTCAAGGGGTTGGGTGCCAAAAACATTCAGTACTTC. It translates to CASSFFKGLGAKNIQYF.

The chain is built from TRBV6-1 and TRBJ1-3; D is perhaps TRBD1 (5 bases). This CDR3 region has 13 residues. V gave up 9 bases and J gave up 4 bases, with 13 bases separating them. Germline assignment: CDR1 MNHNS and CDR2 SASEGT. The CDR3 DNA follows: TGTGCCAGTACACAGACAGAAGGAAACACCATATATTTT. Residues: CASTQTEGNTIYF.

This clonotype came up many times. The rearrangement joins TRBV7-9 to TRBJ2-2, with TRBD1 matching 9 bases. Per the germline V gene, CDR1 is SEHNR and CDR2 is FQNEAQ (reference sequence). The CDR3 covers 16 residues. J gave up 5 bases and V 7 bases, and 11 bases lay outside the gene matches. CDR3 in DNA: TGTGCCAGCATCCGGAGGGGGACAGGGTATACCGGGGAGCTGTTTTTT. Translation gives CASIRRGTGYTGELFF.

There are many counts of this clonotype. The chain uses TRBV7-2 and TRBJ1-6; the D gene is possibly TRBD1 (5 bases). Per germline, CDR1 SGHTA and CDR2 FQGNSA. The CDR3 is 15 residues long. V lost 5 bases, J lost 6 bases, and 14 bases lay in between. The CDR3 nucleotides are TGTGCCAGCAGCCGTACGGGGCGCAGTAATTCACCCCTCCACTTT. Residues: CASSRTGRSNSPLHF.

This clonotype has at least ten counts. The chain combines TRBV7-2 with TRBJ1-5; D is perhaps TRBD1 (5 bases). V lost 5 bases, J lost 5 bases, and 10 bases lay in between. Germline-derived CDR1 and CDR2 are SGHTA and FQGNSA. This CDR3 has 13 residues. CDR3 nucleotides: TGTGCCAGCAGCCCCAGGGTAGATCAGCCCCAGCATTTT. It encodes CASSPRVDQPQHF.

This clonotype has more than one count but fewer than ten. V usage is TRBV28 and J usage is TRBJ1-1, with D possibly matching TRBD1 (5 bases). CDR3 length: 14 amino acids. Trimming cost V 6 bases and J 4 bases, with 15 bases left between them. CDR1 and CDR2 from the germline V gene are MDHEN and SYDVKM. This CDR3 is CASSLRVKTTEAFF. In DNA, the CDR3 is TGTGCCAGCAGCCTCAGGGTTAAGACCACTGAAGCTTTCTTT. The full variable domain, rest sourced from reference TRBV28 and TRBJ1-1, is DVKVTQSSRYLVKRTGEKVFLECVQDMDHENMFWYRQDPGLGLRLIYFSYDVKMKEKGDIPEGYSVSREKKERFSLILESASTNQTSMYLCASSLRVKTTEAFFGQGTRLTVV.

This clonotype has a count of ten or more. The chain employs TRBV30 and TRBJ2-7; 7 bases are shared with TRBD1. V gave up 5 bases and J gave up 7 bases; unmatched junction bases: 11. Germline lookup yields CDR1 GTSNPN and CDR2 SVGIG (reference sequence). The CDR3 covers 13 residues. This CDR3 is CAWDRQGRGEQYF. DNA for the CDR3: TGTGCCTGGGATCGACAGGGACGTGGTGAGCAGTACTTC.